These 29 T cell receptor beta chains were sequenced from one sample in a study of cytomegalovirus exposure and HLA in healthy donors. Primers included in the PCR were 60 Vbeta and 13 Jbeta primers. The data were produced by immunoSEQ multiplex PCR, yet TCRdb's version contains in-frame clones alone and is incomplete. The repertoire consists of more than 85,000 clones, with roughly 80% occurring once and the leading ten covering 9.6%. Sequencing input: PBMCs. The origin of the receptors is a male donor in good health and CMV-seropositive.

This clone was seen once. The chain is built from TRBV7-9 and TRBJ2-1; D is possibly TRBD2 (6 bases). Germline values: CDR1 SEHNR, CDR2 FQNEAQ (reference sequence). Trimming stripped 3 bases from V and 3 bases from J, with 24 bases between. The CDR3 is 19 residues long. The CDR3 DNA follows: TGTGCCAGCAGCTTCACAGCCTTGACTAGTGTAGGGCGCTACAATGAGCAGTTCTTC. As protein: CASSFTALTSVGRYNEQFF.

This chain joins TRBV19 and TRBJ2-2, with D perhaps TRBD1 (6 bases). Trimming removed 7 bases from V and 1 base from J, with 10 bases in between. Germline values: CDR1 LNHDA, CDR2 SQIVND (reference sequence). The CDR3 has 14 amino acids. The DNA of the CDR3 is TGTGCCAGTAAATCGGACAGGAACACCGGGGAGCTGTTTTTT. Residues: CASKSDRNTGELFF.

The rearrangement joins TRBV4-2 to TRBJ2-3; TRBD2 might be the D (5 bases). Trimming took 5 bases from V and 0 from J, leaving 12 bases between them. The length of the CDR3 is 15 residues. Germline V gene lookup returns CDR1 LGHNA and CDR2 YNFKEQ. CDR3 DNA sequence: TGTGCCAGCAGCTCCCGGACTGGAAGCACAGATACGCAGTATTTT. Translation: CASSSRTGSTDTQYF.

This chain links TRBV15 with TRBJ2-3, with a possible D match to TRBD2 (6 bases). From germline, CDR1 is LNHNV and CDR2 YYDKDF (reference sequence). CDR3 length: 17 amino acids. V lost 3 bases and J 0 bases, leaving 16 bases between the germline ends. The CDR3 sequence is CATSRGRRSSSTDTQYF. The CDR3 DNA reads TGTGCCACCAGCAGGGGGAGGCGGAGCTCTAGCACAGATACGCAGTATTTT.

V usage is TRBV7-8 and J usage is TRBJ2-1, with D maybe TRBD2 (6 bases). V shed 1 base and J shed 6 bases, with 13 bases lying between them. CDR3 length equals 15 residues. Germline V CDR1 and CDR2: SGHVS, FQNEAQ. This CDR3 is CASSLGGRIPNEQFF. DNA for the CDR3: TGTGCCAGCAGCTTAGGGGGGAGGATCCCCAATGAGCAGTTCTTC.

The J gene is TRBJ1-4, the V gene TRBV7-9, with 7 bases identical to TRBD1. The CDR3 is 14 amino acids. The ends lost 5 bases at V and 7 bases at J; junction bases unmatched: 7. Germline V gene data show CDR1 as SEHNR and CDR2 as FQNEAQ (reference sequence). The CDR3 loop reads CASSPGTVGEKLFF. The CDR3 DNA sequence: TGTGCCAGCAGCCCCGGGACAGTTGGTGAAAAACTGTTTTTT.

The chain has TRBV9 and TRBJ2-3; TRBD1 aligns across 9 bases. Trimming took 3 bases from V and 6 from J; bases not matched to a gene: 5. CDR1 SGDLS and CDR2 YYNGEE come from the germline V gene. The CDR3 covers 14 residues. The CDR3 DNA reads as TGTGCCAGCAGCGCACAGGGGGCGAGGGATACGCAGTATTTT. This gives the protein CASSAQGARDTQYF.

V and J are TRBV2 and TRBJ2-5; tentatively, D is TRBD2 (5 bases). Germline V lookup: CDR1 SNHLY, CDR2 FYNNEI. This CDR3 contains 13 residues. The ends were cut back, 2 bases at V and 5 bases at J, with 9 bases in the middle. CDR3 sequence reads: CASSERRRETQYF. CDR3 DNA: TGTGCCAGCAGTGAACGGAGGCGGGAGACCCAGTACTTC.

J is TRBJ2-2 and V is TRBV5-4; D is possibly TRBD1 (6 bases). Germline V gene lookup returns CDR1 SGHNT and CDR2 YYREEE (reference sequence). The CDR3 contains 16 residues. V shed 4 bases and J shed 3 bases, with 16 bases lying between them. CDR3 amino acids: CASSAPQGPDTGELFF. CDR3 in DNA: TGTGCCAGCAGCGCCCCACAGGGTCCTGACACCGGGGAGCTGTTTTTT.

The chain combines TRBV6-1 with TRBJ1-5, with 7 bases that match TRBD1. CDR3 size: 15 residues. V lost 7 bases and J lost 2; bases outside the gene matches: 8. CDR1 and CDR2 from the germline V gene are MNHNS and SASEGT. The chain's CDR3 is CASKRTGYGNQPQHF. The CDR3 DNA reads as TGTGCCAGCAAAAGGACAGGATATGGCAATCAGCCCCAGCATTTT.

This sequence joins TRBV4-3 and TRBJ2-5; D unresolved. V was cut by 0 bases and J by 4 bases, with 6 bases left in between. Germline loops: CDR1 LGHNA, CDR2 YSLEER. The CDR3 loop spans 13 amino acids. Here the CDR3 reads CASSQDMRETQYF. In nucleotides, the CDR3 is TGCGCCAGCAGCCAAGATATGCGAGAGACCCAGTACTTC.

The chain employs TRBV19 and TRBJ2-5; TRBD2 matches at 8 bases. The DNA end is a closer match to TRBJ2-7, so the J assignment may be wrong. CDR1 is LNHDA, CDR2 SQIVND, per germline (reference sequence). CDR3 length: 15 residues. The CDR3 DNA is TGTGCCAGTAGTATCCAAAGCGGGGGTACCTACGAGCAGTACTTC. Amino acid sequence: CASSIQSGGTYEQYF.

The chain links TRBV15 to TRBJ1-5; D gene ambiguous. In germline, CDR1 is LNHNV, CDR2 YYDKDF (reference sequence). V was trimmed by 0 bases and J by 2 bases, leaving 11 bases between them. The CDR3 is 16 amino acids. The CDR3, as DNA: TGTGCCACCAGCAGAGATCGGCCGAGGGGCAATCAGCCCCAGCATTTT. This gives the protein CATSRDRPRGNQPQHF.

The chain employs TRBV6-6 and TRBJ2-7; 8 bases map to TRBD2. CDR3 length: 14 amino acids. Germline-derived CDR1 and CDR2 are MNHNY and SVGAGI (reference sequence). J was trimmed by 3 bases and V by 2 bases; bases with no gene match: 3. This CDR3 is CASSYVAGGYEQYF. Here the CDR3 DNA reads TGTGCCAGCAGTTACGTGGCGGGGGGCTACGAGCAGTACTTC.

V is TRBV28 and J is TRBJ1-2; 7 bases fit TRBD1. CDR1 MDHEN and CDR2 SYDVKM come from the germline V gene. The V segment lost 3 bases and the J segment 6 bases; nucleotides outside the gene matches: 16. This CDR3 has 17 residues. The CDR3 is CASSFLGGGFQSHGYTF. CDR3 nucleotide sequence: TGTGCCAGCAGTTTTTTAGGGGGCGGGTTTCAAAGCCATGGCTACACCTTC.

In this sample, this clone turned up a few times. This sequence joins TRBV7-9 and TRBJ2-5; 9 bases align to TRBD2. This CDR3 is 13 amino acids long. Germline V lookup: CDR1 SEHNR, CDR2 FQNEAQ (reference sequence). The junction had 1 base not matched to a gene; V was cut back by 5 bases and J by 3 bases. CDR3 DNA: TGTGCCAGCAGCGGCGGGAGGGAAGAGACCCAGTACTTC. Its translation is CASSGGREETQYF.

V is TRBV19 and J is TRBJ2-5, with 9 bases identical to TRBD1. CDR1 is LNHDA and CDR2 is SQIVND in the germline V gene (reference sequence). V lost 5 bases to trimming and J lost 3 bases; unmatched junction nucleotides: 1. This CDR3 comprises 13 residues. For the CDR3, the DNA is TGTGCCAGTAGTTGGGACAGGGAAGAGACCCAGTACTTC. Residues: CASSWDREETQYF.

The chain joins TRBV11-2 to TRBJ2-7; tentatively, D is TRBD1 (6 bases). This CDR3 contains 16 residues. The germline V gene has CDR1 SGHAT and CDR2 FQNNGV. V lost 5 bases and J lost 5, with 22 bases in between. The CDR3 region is CASSVGQYPKVDEQYF. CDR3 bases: TGTGCCAGCAGCGTAGGACAGTACCCCAAAGTCGACGAGCAGTACTTC.

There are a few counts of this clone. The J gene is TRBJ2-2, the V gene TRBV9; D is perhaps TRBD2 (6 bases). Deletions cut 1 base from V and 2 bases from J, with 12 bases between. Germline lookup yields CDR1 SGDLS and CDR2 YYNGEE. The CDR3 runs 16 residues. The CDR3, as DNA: TGTGCCAGCAGCGTAACGGGACTTTTAAACACCGGGGAGCTGTTTTTT. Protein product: CASSVTGLLNTGELFF.

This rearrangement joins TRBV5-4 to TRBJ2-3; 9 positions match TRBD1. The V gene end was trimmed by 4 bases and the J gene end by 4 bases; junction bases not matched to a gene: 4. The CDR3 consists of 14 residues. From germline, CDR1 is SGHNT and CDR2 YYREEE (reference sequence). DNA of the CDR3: TGTGCCAGCAGCCAGAGACAGGGGGCAGATACGCAGTATTTT. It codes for CASSQRQGADTQYF.

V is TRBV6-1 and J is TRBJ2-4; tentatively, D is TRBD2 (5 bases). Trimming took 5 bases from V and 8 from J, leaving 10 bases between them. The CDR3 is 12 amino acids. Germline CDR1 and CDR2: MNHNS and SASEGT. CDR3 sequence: CASSPQDYIQYF. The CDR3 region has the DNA TGTGCCAGCAGTCCGCAGGACTACATTCAGTACTTC.

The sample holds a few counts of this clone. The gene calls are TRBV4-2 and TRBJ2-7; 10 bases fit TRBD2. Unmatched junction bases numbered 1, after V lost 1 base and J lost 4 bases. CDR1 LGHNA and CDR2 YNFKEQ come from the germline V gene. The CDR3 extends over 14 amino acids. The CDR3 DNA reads TGTGCCAGCAGCCAAGCGACTAGCGGGTACGAGCAGTACTTC. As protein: CASSQATSGYEQYF.

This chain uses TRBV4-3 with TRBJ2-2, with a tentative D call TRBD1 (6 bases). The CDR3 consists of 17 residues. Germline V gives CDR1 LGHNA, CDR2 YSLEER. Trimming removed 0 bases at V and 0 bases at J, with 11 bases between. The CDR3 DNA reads TGCGCCAGCAGCCAAGACGTCCGGACAGCGAACACCGGGGAGCTGTTTTTT. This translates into CASSQDVRTANTGELFF.

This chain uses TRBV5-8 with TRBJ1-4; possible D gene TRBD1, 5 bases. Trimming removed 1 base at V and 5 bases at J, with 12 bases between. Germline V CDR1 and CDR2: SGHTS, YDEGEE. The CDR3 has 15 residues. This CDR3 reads CASSLTGQRNEKLFF. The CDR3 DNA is TGTGCCAGCAGCTTGACAGGACAAAGAAATGAAAAACTGTTTTTT.

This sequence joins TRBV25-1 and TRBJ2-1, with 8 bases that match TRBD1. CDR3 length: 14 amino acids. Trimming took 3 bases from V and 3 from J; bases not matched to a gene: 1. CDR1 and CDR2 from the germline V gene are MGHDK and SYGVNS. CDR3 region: CASSDRGLYNEQFF. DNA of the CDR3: TGTGCCAGCAGTGACAGGGGGCTCTACAATGAGCAGTTCTTC.

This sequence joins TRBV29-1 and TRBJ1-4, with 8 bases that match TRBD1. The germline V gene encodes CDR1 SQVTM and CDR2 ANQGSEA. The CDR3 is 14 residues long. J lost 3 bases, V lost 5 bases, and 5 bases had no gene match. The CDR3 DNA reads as TGCAGCGTTCAGGGGGCCGGGGCTAATGAAAAACTGTTTTTT. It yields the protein CSVQGAGANEKLFF. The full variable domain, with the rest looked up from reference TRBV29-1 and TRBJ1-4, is SAVISQKPSRDICQRGTSLTIQCQVDSQVTMMFWYRQQPGQSLTLIATANQGSEATYESGFVIDKFPISRPNLTFSTLTVSNMSPEDSSIYLCSVQGAGANEKLFFGSGTQLSVL.

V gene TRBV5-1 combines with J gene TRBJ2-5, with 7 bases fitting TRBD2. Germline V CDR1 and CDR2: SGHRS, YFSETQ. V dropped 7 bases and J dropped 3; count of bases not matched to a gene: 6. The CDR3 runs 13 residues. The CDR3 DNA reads TGCGCCAGCGGGCGTGGGGGGGAAGAGACCCAGTACTTC. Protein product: CASGRGGEETQYF.

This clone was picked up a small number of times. This CDR3 reads CASSLEGGDEKLFF. CDR3 sequence (DNA): TGCGCCAGCAGCTTGGAGGGGGGGGACGAAAAACTGTTTTTT. The rearrangement links TRBV5-1 to TRBJ1-4, with D perhaps TRBD1 (6 bases). Germline V CDR1 and CDR2: SGHRS, YFSETQ. The ends were cut back, 0 bases at V and 8 bases at J, with 11 bases in the middle. The CDR3 spans 14 residues.

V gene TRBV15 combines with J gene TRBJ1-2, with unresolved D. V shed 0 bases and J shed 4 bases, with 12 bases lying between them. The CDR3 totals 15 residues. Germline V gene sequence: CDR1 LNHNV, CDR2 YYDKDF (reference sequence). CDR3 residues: CATSRDLRNLYGYTF. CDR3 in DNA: TGTGCCACCAGCAGAGATCTCAGGAACCTCTATGGCTACACCTTC.